Sequencing of this T cell receptor beta chain was carried out in a study of T cell responses to AZD1222 COVID-19 vaccine. For this clone: Its antigen is unknown.

Using immunoSEQ multiplex PCR, the repertoire was profiled, and TCRdb retains in-frame clones only, with some absent. Of more than 85,000 clones listed, about 95% are singletons. This CDR3 spans 16 amino acids. Study-level results: Nearly half of unique spike-specific TCRs reportedly avoided B.1.351 and B.1.1.7 mutated regions. Every sample of the repertoires postdated the peak T cell response. Compared with day 0, the breadth and depth of the Spike-specific TCR repertoire rose significantly after two doses of AZD1222. It should be noted that donors were predominantly white British and more often female, and clonal diversity was possibly underestimated.

The rearrangement links TRBV21-1 to TRBJ1-5. TRBV21-1 is a pseudogene segment. This clonotype was sampled from an adult who received the AZD1222 COVID-19 vaccine. Material: peripheral blood, obtained 28 days after the second AZD1222 dose. CDR3 amino acids: CASNIKGGRSNQPQHF. The CDR3, as DNA: TGTGCCAGCAACATAAAGGGGGGTCGCAGCAATCAGCCCCAGCATTTT.